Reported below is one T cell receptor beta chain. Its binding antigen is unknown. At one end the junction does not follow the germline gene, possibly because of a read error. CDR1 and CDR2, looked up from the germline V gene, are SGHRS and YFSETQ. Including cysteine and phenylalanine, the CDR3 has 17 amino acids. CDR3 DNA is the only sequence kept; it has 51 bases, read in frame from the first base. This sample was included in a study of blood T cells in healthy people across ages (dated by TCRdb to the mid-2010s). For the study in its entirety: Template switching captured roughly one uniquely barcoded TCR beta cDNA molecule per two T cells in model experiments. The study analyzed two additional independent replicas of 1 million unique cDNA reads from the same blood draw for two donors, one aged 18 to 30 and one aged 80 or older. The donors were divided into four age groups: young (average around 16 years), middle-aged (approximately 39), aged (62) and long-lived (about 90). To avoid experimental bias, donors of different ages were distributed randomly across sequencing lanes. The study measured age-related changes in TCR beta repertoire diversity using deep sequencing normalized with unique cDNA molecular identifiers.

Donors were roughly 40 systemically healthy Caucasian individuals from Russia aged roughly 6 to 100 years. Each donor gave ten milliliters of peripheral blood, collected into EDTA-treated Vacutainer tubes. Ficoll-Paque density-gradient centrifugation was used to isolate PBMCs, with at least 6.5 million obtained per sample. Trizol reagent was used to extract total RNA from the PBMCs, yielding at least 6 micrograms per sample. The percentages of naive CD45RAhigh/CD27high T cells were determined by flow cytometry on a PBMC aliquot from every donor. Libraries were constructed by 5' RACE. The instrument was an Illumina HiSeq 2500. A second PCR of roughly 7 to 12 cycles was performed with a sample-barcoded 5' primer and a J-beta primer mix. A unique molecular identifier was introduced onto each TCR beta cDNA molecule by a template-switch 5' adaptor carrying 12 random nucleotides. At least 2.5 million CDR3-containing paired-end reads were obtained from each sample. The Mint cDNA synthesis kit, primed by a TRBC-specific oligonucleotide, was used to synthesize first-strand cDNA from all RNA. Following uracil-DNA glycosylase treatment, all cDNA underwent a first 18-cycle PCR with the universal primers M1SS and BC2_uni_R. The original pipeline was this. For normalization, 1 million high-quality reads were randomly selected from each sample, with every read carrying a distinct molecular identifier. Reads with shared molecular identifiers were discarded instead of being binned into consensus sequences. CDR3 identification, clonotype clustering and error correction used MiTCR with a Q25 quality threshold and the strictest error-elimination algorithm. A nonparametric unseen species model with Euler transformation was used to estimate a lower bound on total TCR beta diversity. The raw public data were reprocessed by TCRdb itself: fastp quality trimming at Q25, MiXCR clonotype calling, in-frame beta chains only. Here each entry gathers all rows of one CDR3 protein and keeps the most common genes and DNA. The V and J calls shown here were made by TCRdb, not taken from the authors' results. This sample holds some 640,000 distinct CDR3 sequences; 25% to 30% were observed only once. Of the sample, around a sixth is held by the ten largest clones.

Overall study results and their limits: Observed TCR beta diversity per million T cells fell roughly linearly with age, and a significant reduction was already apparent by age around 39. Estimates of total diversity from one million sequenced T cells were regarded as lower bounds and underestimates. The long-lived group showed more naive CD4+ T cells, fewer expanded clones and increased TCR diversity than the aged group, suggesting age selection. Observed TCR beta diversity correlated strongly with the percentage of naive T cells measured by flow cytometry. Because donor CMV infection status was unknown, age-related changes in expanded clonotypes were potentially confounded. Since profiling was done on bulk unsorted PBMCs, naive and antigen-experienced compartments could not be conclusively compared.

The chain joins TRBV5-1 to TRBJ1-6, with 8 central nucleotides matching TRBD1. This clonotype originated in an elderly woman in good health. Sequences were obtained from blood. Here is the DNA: TGCGCCAGCAGTTTGGGCCAGGGGGCTGAATATAATTCACCCCTCCACTTT. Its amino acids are CASSLGQGAEYNSPLHF.